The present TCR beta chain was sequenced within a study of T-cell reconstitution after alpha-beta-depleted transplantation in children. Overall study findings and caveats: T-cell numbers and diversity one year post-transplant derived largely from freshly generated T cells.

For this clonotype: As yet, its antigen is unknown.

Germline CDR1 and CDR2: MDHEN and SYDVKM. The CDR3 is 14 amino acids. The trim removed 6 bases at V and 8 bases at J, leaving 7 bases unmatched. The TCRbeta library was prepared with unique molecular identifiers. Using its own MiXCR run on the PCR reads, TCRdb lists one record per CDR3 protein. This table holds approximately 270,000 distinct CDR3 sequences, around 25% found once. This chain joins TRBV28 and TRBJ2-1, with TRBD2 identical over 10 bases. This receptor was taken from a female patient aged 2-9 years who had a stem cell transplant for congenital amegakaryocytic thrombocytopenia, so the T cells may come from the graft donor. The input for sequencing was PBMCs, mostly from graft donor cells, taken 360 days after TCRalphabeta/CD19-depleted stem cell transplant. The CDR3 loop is CASRSSGGTDEQFF. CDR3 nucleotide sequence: TGTGCCAGCAGAAGTAGCGGGGGGACCGATGAGCAGTTCTTC.